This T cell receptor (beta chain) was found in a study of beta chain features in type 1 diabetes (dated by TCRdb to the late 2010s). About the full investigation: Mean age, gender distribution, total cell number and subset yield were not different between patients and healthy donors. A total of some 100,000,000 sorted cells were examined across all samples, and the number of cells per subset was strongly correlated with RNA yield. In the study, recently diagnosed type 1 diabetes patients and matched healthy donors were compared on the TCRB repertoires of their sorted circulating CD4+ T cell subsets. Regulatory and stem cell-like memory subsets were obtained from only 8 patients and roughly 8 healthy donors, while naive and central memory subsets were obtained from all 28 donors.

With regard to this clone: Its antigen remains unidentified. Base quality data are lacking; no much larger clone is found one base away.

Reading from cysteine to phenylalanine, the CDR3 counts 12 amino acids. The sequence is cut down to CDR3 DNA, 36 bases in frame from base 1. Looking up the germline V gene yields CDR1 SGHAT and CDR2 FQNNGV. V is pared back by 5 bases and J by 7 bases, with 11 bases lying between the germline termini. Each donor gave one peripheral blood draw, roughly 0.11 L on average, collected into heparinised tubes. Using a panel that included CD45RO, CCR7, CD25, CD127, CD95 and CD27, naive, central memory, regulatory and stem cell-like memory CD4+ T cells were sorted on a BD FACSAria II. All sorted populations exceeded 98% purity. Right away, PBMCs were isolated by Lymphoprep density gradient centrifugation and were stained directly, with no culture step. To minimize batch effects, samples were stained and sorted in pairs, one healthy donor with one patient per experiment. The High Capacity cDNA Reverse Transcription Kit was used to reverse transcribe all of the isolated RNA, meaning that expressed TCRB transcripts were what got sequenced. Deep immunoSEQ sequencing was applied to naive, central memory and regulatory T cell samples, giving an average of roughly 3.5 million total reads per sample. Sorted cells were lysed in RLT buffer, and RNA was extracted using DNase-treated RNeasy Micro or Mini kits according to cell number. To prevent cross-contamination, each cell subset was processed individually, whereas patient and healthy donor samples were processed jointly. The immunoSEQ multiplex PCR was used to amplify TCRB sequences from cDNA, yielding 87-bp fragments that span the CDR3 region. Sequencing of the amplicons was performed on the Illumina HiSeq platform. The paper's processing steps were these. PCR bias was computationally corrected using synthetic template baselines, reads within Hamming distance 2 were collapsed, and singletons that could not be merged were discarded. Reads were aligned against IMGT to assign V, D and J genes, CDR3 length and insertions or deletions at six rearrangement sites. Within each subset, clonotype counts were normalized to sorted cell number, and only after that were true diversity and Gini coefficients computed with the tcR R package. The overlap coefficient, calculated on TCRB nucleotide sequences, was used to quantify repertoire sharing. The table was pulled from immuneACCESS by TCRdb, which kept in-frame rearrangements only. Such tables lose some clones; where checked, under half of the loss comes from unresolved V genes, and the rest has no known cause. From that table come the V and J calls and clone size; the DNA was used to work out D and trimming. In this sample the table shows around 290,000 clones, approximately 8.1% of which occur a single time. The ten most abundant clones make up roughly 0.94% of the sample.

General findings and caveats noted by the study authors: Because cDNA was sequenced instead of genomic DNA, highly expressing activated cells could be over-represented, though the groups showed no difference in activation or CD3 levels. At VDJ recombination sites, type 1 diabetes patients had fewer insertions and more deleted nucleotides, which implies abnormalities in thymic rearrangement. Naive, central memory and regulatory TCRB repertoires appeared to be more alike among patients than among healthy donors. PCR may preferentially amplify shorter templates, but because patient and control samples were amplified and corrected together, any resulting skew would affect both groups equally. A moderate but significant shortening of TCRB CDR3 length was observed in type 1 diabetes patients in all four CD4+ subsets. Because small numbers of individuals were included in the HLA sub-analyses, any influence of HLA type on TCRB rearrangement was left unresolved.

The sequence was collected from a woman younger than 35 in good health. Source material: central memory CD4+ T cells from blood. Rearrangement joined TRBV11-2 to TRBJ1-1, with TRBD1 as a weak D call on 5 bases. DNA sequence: TGTGCCAGCAGCCCCACGGGGGTTGAAGCTTTCTTT. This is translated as CASSPTGVEAFF.